What follows are 2 T cell receptor beta chains derived from one specimen sequenced in a study of cytomegalovirus exposure and HLA in healthy donors. A multiplex PCR was run with 60 Vbeta primers and 13 Jbeta primers. The method was immunoSEQ multiplex PCR; TCRdb's version includes in-frame clones alone and lacks a portion of them. The sample includes under 150,000 clones, 75% to 80% of them seen just once. Sequencing was carried out using PBMCs. The receptors come from a woman aged 30 to 39 in good health and CMV-seronegative.

The chain employs TRBV1 and TRBJ1-2; TRBD1 is taken as the D call from the table, unchecked against the DNA. TRBV1 is annotated as a pseudogene. This CDR3 has 16 residues. DNA of the CDR3: TGCACCAGCAGCCAAGATGGGAGACAGGGGCCTTATGGCTACACCTTC. Amino acids: CTSSQDGRQGPYGYTF.

This clone was picked up one time. This chain links TRBV18 with TRBJ1-2; D gene uncertain. V was trimmed by 6 bases and J by 8 bases, leaving 16 bases between them. The germline CDR1 and CDR2 sequences are KGHSH and LQKENI. This CDR3 region has 13 residues. The CDR3 loop is CASSQNSFSGYTF. The CDR3, as DNA: TGTGCCAGCTCTCAGAACAGCTTCTCCGGCTACACCTTC.